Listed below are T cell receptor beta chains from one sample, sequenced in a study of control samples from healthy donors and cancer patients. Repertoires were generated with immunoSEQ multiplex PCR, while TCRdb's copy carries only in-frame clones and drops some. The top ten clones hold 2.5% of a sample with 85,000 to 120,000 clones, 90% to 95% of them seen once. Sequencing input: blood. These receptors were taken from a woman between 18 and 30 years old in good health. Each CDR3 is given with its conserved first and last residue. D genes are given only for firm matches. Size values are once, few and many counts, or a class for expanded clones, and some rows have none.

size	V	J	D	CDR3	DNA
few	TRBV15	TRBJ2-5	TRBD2	CATSRDPGGQETQYF	TGTGCCACCAGCAGAGATCCGGGGGGACAAGAGACCCAGTACTTC
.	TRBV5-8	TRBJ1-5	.	CASSKTVNDITKQPQHF	TGTGCCAGCAGCAAAACGGTTAACGACATCACAAAGCAGCCCCAGCATTTT
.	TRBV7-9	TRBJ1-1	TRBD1	CASSQGQGTEAFF	TGTGCCAGCAGCCAGGGACAGGGCACTGAAGCTTTCTTT
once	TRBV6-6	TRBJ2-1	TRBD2	CASRMGLAGNNEQFF	TGTGCCAGCAGAATGGGACTAGCGGGGAACAATGAGCAGTTCTTC
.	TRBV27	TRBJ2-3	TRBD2	CASSPAGGGDTQYF	TGTGCCAGCAGCCCAGCGGGGGGTGGAGATACGCAGTATTTT
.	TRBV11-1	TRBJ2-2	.	CASSPRVTGELFF	TGTGCCAGCAGCCCAAGGGTTACCGGGGAGCTGTTTTTT
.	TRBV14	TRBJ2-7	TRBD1	CASSQGSFPGQGSYEQYF	TGTGCCAGCAGCCAAGGCTCATTCCCGGGACAGGGGTCCTACGAGCAGTACTTC
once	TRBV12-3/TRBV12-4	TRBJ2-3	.	CASTEPSTDTQYF	TGTGCCAGCACCGAACCCAGCACAGATACGCAGTATTTT
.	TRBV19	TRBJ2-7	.	CATPVEGDEQYF	TGTGCCACTCCTGTTGAGGGGGACGAGCAGTACTTC
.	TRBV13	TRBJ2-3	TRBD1	CASSLEGGIYTQYF	TGTGCCAGCAGCTTAGAAGGGGGCATTTATACGCAGTATTTT
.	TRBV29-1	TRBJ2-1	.	CSGGASNNEQFF	TGCAGCGGGGGGGCTAGCAACAATGAGCAGTTCTTC
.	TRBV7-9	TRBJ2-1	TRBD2	CASSLPPLAGGPYNEQFF	TGTGCCAGCAGCCTCCCACCCCTAGCGGGAGGCCCCTACAATGAGCAGTTCTTC
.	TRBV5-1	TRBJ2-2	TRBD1	CASTTRQGTTGELFF	TGCGCCAGCACCACCCGACAGGGAACCACCGGGGAGCTGTTTTTT
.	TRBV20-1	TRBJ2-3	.	CSASRYRGRADTQYF	TGCAGTGCTAGTCGCTACAGGGGGAGGGCAGATACGCAGTATTTT
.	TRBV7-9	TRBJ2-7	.	CASSLGDPLLYEQYF	TGTGCCAGCAGCTTAGGGGACCCACTTCTATACGAGCAGTACTTC
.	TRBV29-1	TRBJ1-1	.	CSVVEGLTEAFF	TGCAGCGTTGTCGAGGGGCTTACTGAAGCTTTCTTT
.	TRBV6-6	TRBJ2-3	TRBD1	CASSYPLGQVTDTQYF	TGTGCCAGCAGTTACCCTCTGGGACAGGTCACAGATACGCAGTATTTT
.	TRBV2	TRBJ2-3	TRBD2	CASTASGMADTQYF	TGTGCCAGCACGGCTAGCGGGATGGCAGATACGCAGTATTTT
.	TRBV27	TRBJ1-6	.	CASSFMARSGNNSPLHF	TGTGCCAGCAGTTTTATGGCCCGCTCCGGTAATAATTCACCCCTCCACTTT
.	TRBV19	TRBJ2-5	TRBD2	CASSMGAGVGETQYF	TGTGCCAGTAGTATGGGAGCGGGGGTAGGAGAGACCCAGTACTTC
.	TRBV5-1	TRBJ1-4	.	CASSLGSPEKLFF	TGCGCCAGCAGCTTGGGCAGTCCGGAAAAACTGTTTTTT
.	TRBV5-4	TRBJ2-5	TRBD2	CASSPTSGVQETQYF	TGTGCCAGCAGCCCCACTAGCGGGGTCCAAGAGACCCAGTACTTC
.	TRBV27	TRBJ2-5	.	CASSAIEVGGMGRETQYF	TGTGCCAGCAGTGCAATTGAGGTCGGCGGGATGGGGCGGGAGACCCAGTACTTC